This T cell receptor (beta chain) is from a study of technical replicates of blood from a few donors. CDR3 length equals 16 residues. The V end lost 8 bases, the J end lost 0 bases, and 16 bases lay between the germline ends. Germline assignment: CDR1 MGHDK and CDR2 SYGVNS. Only in-frame clones appear in the TCRdb table, and some are missing; sequencing was by immunoSEQ multiplex PCR. The table has around 62,000 clones, under 98% seen once; the top ten hold 0.2% to 0.3%. This chain uses TRBV25-1 with TRBJ2-2; D possibly corresponds to TRBD2 (6 bases). The source of this sequence is a human donor in good health. The sequencing sample was made of T cells isolated from PBMCs. The CDR3 region is CASALWGDANTGELFF. The CDR3 region has the DNA TGTGCCAGCGCCTTATGGGGGGATGCGAACACCGGGGAGCTGTTTTTT.